Listed below are T cell receptor beta chains from one sample, sequenced in a study of T-cell reconstitution after alpha-beta-depleted transplantation in children. TCRdb processed the PCR reads anew with MiXCR; each CDR3 protein has one entry. The table lists 300,000 to 400,000 distinct CDR3 sequences, 13% of them singletons. The specimen comprised PBMCs, sampled from the stem cell graft. The receptors were sampled from a human donor who donated a stem cell graft to a child with Fanconi anemia. The CDR3 runs from the conserved cysteine through the conserved F or W. Each record gives: J gene, clone size, D gene, V gene, CDR3 DNA, CDR3 protein. The D gene is left open where the match is weak. Size is stated for part of the rows, as once, few or many counts, or as a class when the clone is expanded.

>TRBJ2-7|NA|NA|TRBV5-1
TGCGCCAGCAGCTGGACGGGACATCCCTACGAGCAGTACTTC
CASSWTGHPYEQYF
>TRBJ1-3|NA|TRBD1|TRBV20-1
TGCAGTGCTAGGGAGGACAGGGAACTGGAAAACACCATATATTTT
CSAREDRELENTIYF
>TRBJ2-3|few|NA|TRBV20-1
TGCAGTGCTAGACAGTCGGGGGCCTCAGGTACGCAGTATTTT
CSARQSGASGTQYF
>TRBJ1-1|many|NA|TRBV9
TGTGCCAGCAGCGCTCTCGGAGGGAGAATGGATGAAGCTTTCTTT
CASSALGGRMDEAFF
>TRBJ1-2|NA|NA|TRBV20-1
TGCAGTGCTAGATTCAGACTGCTATGGGGCTACACCTTC
CSARFRLLWGYTF
>TRBJ2-5|NA|NA|TRBV9
TGTGCCAGCAGCGTATCGCCAGCCCAAGAGACCCAGTACTTC
CASSVSPAQETQYF
>TRBJ2-6|NA|TRBD2|TRBV27
TGTGCCAGCAGCGAAAAACCTGGGGGGGGAGGCGGGGCCAACGTCCTGACTTTC
CASSEKPGGGGGANVLTF
>TRBJ2-1|many|NA|TRBV28
TGTGCCAGCGTCCAACAGCAGGGGTTTCATGAGCAGTTCTTC
CASVQQQGFHEQFF
>TRBJ1-2|few|NA|TRBV20-1
TGCAGTGCTTACTCCGCGGACAGCTCTAACTATGGCTACACCTTC
CSAYSADSSNYGYTF
>TRBJ2-5|many|NA|TRBV5-1
TGCGCCAGCAGCTTGGCCGGAGGGGGCCAAGAGACCCAGTACTTC
CASSLAGGGQETQYF
>TRBJ2-1|many|NA|TRBV15
TGTGCCACCAGCAGAGGCCCACTTAATGAGCAGTTCTTC
CATSRGPLNEQFF
>TRBJ1-2|NA|TRBD1|TRBV5-1
TGCGCCAGCAGCTCGACAGGGGCTGACTATGGCTACACCTTC
CASSSTGADYGYTF
>TRBJ1-1|few|NA|TRBV12-3/TRBV12-4
TGTGCCAGCAGTTTAAGGGCCCCGTTTACTGAAGCTTTCTTT
CASSLRAPFTEAFF
>TRBJ2-5|NA|NA|TRBV29-1
TGCAGCGTTGTCGGGATGATAGGGGCCCAAGAGACCCAGTACTTC
CSVVGMIGAQETQYF
>TRBJ1-5|NA|NA|TRBV6-1
TGTGCCAGCAGTGAAGCTGGGGGGGCAAATCAGCCCCAGCATTTT
CASSEAGGANQPQHF
>TRBJ1-5|many|NA|TRBV6-2/TRBV6-3
TGTGCCAGCAGTGGGACCGTTTTTAGCAATCAGCCCCAGCATTTT
CASSGTVFSNQPQHF
>TRBJ2-3|many|NA|TRBV28
TGTGCCAGCTGGGGGAGGACAGATACGCAGTATTTT
CASWGRTDTQYF
>TRBJ1-1|many|NA|TRBV12-3/TRBV12-4
TGTGCCAGCAGATCCCAGGGGATTGGCACTGAAGCTTTCTTT
CASRSQGIGTEAFF
>TRBJ1-2|few|NA|TRBV7-2
TGTGCCAGCAGCGGGACCTTAGGGGCTTTTGGTGGCTACACCTTC
CASSGTLGAFGGYTF
>TRBJ2-7|NA|NA|TRBV12-3/TRBV12-4
TGTGCCAGCAGGAGACCGGATTCCTGCGAGCAGTACTTC
CASRRPDSCEQYF
>TRBJ1-1|few|NA|TRBV19
TGTGCCAGTAGTCCCCAGGCCCTGGGGACTGAAGCTTTCTTT
CASSPQALGTEAFF
>TRBJ1-2|NA|NA|TRBV4-3
TGCGCCAGCAGCCAAGAATCCCGGACCTTTAACTATGGCTACACCTTC
CASSQESRTFNYGYTF
>TRBJ2-1|few|NA|TRBV27
TGTGCCAGCGGTGGGACTTTTTACAATGAGCAGTTCTTC
CASGGTFYNEQFF
>TRBJ2-1|many|NA|TRBV29-1
TGCAGCGCCTGGGTGGGGGAGCAGTTCTTC
CSAWVGEQFF
>TRBJ2-1|many|TRBD1|TRBV29-1
TGCAGCGTTCCGGACAGGGGGCAGTACAATGAGCAGTTCTTC
CSVPDRGQYNEQFF
>TRBJ1-3|many|NA|TRBV28
TGTGCCAGCACCCTGGATCCGTCCTCTGGAAACACCATATATTTT
CASTLDPSSGNTIYF
>TRBJ2-3|NA|TRBD1|TRBV5-1
TGCGCCACCAGCTTGGCCGAAGGGACAGGACAGTTTTTT
CATSLAEGTGQFF
>TRBJ2-3|few|NA|TRBV15
TGTGCCACCAGCAGAGAATGGACCCAGGGAGATACGCAGTATTTT
CATSREWTQGDTQYF
>TRBJ1-2|many|NA|TRBV6-1
TGTGCCAGCACAAACCCAGAAAACTATGGCTACACCTTC
CASTNPENYGYTF
>TRBJ2-1|few|NA|TRBV4-2
TGTGCCAGCAGCCAACCTTACAATGAGCAGTTCTTC
CASSQPYNEQFF
>TRBJ2-1|many|NA|TRBV11-2
TGTGCCAGCAGCTTAGTGAGATGGGATGAGCAGTTCTTC
CASSLVRWDEQFF
>TRBJ2-1|few|NA|TRBV10-3
TGTGCCATCGGGGGCTCCTACAATGAGCAGTTCTTC
CAIGGSYNEQFF
>TRBJ2-1|NA|TRBD2|TRBV6-2/TRBV6-3
TGTGCCAGCAGTTACGTCCCCCGACTAGCGGGGGGATCCAATGAGCAGTTCTTC
CASSYVPRLAGGSNEQFF
>TRBJ2-3|NA|NA|TRBV6-2/TRBV6-3
TGTGCCAGCAGTTACCCCGAGTTACGGGGTTCTAGCACAGATACGCAGTATTTT
CASSYPELRGSSTDTQYF
>TRBJ1-6|NA|NA|TRBV20-1
TGCAGTGCTACCTCACTAAGGACGGGGGGAAGAAGGGCCCTCCACTTT
CSATSLRTGGRRALHF
>TRBJ2-1|NA|TRBD1|TRBV27
TGTGCCAGCAGTTGGGGACAGGGGATCCGAGAGCAGTTCTTC
CASSWGQGIREQFF
>TRBJ1-5|NA|NA|TRBV6-1
TGTGCCGCCGGGGGGGGCAATCGGAGCAATCAGCCCCAGCATTTT
CAAGGGNRSNQPQHF
>TRBJ2-3|few|NA|TRBV4-3
TGCGCCAGCAGCCAAGAAGCCCCGGGCCGCACAGATACGCAGTATTTT
CASSQEAPGRTDTQYF
>TRBJ2-3|few|TRBD1|TRBV6-1
TGTGCCAGCAGACAAACAGGGGGATTCACAGATACGCAGTATTTT
CASRQTGGFTDTQYF
>TRBJ2-3|many|TRBD2|TRBV4-3
TGCGCCAGCAGCCAAGAACCTAGCGGGGATGATACGCAGTATTTT
CASSQEPSGDDTQYF
>TRBJ1-2|few|NA|TRBV6-5
TGTGCCAGCAGTTACTCGGGGGGGGGTACCTTCTATGGCTACACCTTC
CASSYSGGGTFYGYTF
>TRBJ2-5|few|TRBD2|TRBV30
TGTGCCGGGGGGGTCGGAGAGACCCAGTACTTC
CAGGVGETQYF
>TRBJ1-5|NA|NA|TRBV2
TGTGCCAGCAGTGGGGAGACGGAAACTCTTTTT
CASSGETETLF
>TRBJ2-3|many|NA|TRBV15
TGTGCCACCAGCAGAGATCTGGCAGATACGCAGTATTTT
CATSRDLADTQYF
>TRBJ2-2|many|TRBD1|TRBV27
TGTGCCAGCAGTCCCCGCTGGGGGACAGGGTTCACCGGGGAGCTGTTTTTT
CASSPRWGTGFTGELFF
>TRBJ2-1|NA|NA|TRBV2
TGTGCCAGCAGCGTGAGGGACTTCTCTCGGAAGTTCTTC
CASSVRDFSRKFF
>TRBJ2-2|few|NA|TRBV7-9
TGTGCCAGCAGCTTAGCTGCCTACACCGGGGAGCTGTTTTTT
CASSLAAYTGELFF
>TRBJ2-5|many|NA|TRBV3-1
TGTGCCAGCAGCTCGGGGACCCAGTACTTC
CASSSGTQYF
>TRBJ1-2|NA|NA|TRBV12-3/TRBV12-4
TGTGCCAGCAGTTTTTTAGCGGGGTCGAACTATGGCTACACCTTC
CASSFLAGSNYGYTF
>TRBJ1-1|few|NA|TRBV21-1
TGTGCCAGCCCGAAACAAACTACTGAAGCTTTCTTT
CASPKQTTEAFF
>TRBJ2-5|NA|NA|TRBV20-1
TGCAGTGCTAGAGATCTCCGGGGCTTTATTGGGACCCAGTACTTC
CSARDLRGFIGTQYF
>TRBJ2-1|few|TRBD1|TRBV11-2
TGTGCCAGCAGCTCACCGGGACAGGCATCCTACAATGAGCAGTTCTTC
CASSSPGQASYNEQFF
>TRBJ1-1|many|NA|TRBV19
TGTGCCACCAGGACCTTGGGAACTGAAGCTTTCTTT
CATRTLGTEAFF
>TRBJ1-5|NA|TRBD1|TRBV6-1
TGTGCCAGCAGTGAGGTCGACAGGGAATGGGGTCAGCCCCAGCATTTT
CASSEVDREWGQPQHF
>TRBJ2-2|few|NA|TRBV28
TGTGCCAGCAGTCGCTCCGGGACACTAAACACCGGGGAGCTGTTTTTT
CASSRSGTLNTGELFF
>TRBJ1-3|NA|NA|TRBV12-3/TRBV12-4
TGTGCCAGCAGTTCCGGACGAGGAAACACCATATATTTT
CASSSGRGNTIYF
>TRBJ1-2|NA|NA|TRBV28
TGTGCCAGCAGTTTAAGCCAGGGCTGCACCTTC
CASSLSQGCTF
>TRBJ1-1|few|NA|TRBV20-1
TGCAGTGCCCAAGGTTGGAGGCCAGTGCCTGAAGCTTTCTTT
CSAQGWRPVPEAFF